Given below is one T cell receptor beta chain in context. The CDR3 has 15 amino acids. Per germline, CDR1 MNHEY and CDR2 SMNVEV (reference sequence). Trimming cost V 3 bases and J 5 bases; bases outside gene matches: 9. This sample was included in a study of shared T cell receptors in the human thymus. Only in-frame clones appear in the TCRdb table, and some are missing; sequencing was by immunoSEQ multiplex PCR. The data show hundreds of thousands of clones, roughly 88% seen once. This same sample was also part of a study on human thymus T cells.

This chain connects TRBV27 to TRBJ2-7; 8 bases align to TRBD2. The origin of this receptor is a boy younger than two with a congenital heart defect. Sequences were obtained from thymocytes. The CDR3 nucleotides read TGTGCCAGCAGTTTCAGTGCGGGAGGTACCCACGAGCAGTACTTC. This sequence encodes CASSFSAGGTHEQYF.